Listed here are 25 T cell receptor beta chains from one sample, sequenced in a study of blood T cell repertoires in COVID-19. Assay: immunoSEQ multiplex PCR; the TCRdb copy retains only in-frame clones and omits some. The repertoire holds roughly 76,000 clones, with 87% as singletons. The source material was peripheral blood. These receptor sequences come from a man aged 30-40 years with acute or convalescent COVID-19.

The genes are TRBV7-3 and TRBJ2-7; 12 nucleotides agree with TRBD1. The CDR3 runs 15 residues. Germline CDR1 SGHTA, CDR2 FQGTGA. The V and J ends lost 6 bases and 7 bases, in that order; junction bases with no gene match: 10. This chain's CDR3 is CASRRTGQGAREQYF. CDR3 DNA: TGTGCCAGCAGGCGCACGGGACAGGGGGCGCGGGAGCAGTACTTC.

This chain connects TRBV24-1 to TRBJ2-7, with 9 bases aligning to TRBD1. V was pared by 3 bases and J by 1 base, with 3 bases of the junction left unmatched. The CDR3 is 15 amino acids. Germline loops: CDR1 KGHDR, CDR2 SFDVKD. The CDR3 reads CATSDTGGLSYEQYF. CDR3 in DNA: TGTGCCACCAGTGATACAGGGGGCCTTTCCTACGAGCAGTACTTC.

This clone was recorded a few times. This chain joins TRBV4-3 and TRBJ2-6; 13 bases are shared with TRBD2. Germline CDR1 and CDR2: LGHNA and YSLEER. CDR3 length: 18 residues. V was pared by 3 bases and J by 0 bases, with 2 bases of the junction left unmatched. CDR3 protein: CASSHWTSGSSGANVLTF. The CDR3 coding sequence is TGCGCCAGCAGCCATTGGACTAGCGGGAGCTCTGGGGCCAACGTCCTGACTTTC.

In DNA form, the CDR3 reads TGTGCCAGCAGCCGAGCTTTCTTT. Encoded protein: CASSRAFF. This chain links TRBV11-2 with TRBJ1-1; D is unclear. This CDR3 is built from 8 residues. Trimming cost V 5 bases and J 10 bases, with 2 bases left between them. Per germline, CDR1 SGHAT and CDR2 FQNNGV.

The J gene is TRBJ2-6, the V gene TRBV18, with D perhaps matching TRBD2 (5 bases). Per germline, CDR1 KGHSH and CDR2 LQKENI. The CDR3 has 16 amino acids. The ends were cut back, 3 bases at V and 1 base at J, with 10 bases in the middle. In DNA, the CDR3 is TGTGCCAGCTCACCCCCGGGGAATTCTGGGGCCAACGTCCTGACTTTC. Residues: CASSPPGNSGANVLTF.

The chain recombines TRBV15 with TRBJ2-2, with 7 bases lining up with TRBD1. V shed 3 bases and J 3 bases; nucleotides not matched to a gene: 1. The CDR3 contains 14 residues. CDR1 is LNHNV, CDR2 YYDKDF, per germline (reference sequence). The CDR3 coding sequence is TGTGCCACCAGCAGGCAGGGGGACACCGGGGAGCTGTTTTTT. The encoded protein is CATSRQGDTGELFF.

CDR3 sequence: CASSSNSSRGLGNTIYF. DNA of the CDR3: TGTGCCAGCAGCTCGAACTCTTCCAGGGGGCTTGGAAACACCATATATTTT. The rearrangement joins TRBV5-5 to TRBJ1-3, with 8 bases fitting TRBD1. Looked up from germline, CDR1 is SGHKS and CDR2 is YYEKEE (reference sequence). J lost 3 bases, V lost 3 bases, and 11 bases had no gene match. The CDR3 is 17 amino acids.

The chain has TRBV7-9 and TRBJ2-2; no clear D gene. This CDR3 region has 13 residues. Deletions cut 1 base from V and 6 bases from J, with 6 bases between. The germline V gene has CDR1 SEHNR and CDR2 FQNEAQ (reference sequence). The CDR3 sequence: CASSLVGPGELFF. CDR3 nucleotides: TGTGCCAGCAGCTTAGTGGGCCCCGGGGAGCTGTTTTTT.

The chain uses TRBV19 and TRBJ2-3, with a possible D match to TRBD2 (5 bases). This CDR3 is built from 13 residues. Germline V CDR1 and CDR2: LNHDA, SQIVND (reference sequence). Trimming left V 6 bases short and J 2 bases short, with 9 bases between. The CDR3 sequence: CASRERLTDTQYF. The CDR3 nucleotides are TGTGCCAGTAGAGAGCGGCTCACAGATACGCAGTATTTT.

This sequence joins TRBV6-2 or TRBV6-3 and TRBJ2-1; 9 bases match TRBD2. The V and J ends lost 0 bases and 8 bases, in that order; junction bases with no gene match: 8. Germline CDR1 MNHEY, CDR2 SVGEGT. The CDR3 is made up of 16 amino acids. In DNA form, the CDR3 reads TGTGCCAGCAGTTACTCGATTTTGCGGGAGGGTGATGAGCAGTTCTTC. Protein product: CASSYSILREGDEQFF.

This chain joins TRBV15 and TRBJ2-2, with D possibly matching TRBD1 (6 bases). The V and J ends lost 8 bases and 4 bases respectively, with 14 bases between them. This CDR3 has 14 amino acids. In germline, CDR1 is LNHNV, CDR2 YYDKDF (reference sequence). CDR3 region: CATADRMGTGELFF. Here the CDR3 DNA reads TGTGCCACCGCTGACAGGATGGGCACCGGGGAGCTGTTTTTT. Based on the CDR3 plus reference TRBV15 and TRBJ2-2, the full variable domain is DAMVIQNPRYQVTQFGKPVTLSCSQTLNHNVMYWYQQKSSQAPKLLFHYYDKDFNNEADTPDNFQSRRPNTSFCFLDIRSPGLGDTAMYLCATADRMGTGELFFGEGSRLTVL.

The gene calls are TRBV30 and TRBJ1-2; D unresolved. Germline-derived CDR1 and CDR2 are GTSNPN and SVGIG (reference sequence). This CDR3 spans 12 amino acids. The ends were cut back, 2 bases at V and 4 bases at J, with 8 bases in the middle. CDR3 residues: CAWSPGFYGYTF. The DNA for the CDR3 is TGTGCCTGGAGTCCCGGTTTCTATGGCTACACCTTC.

The chain links TRBV7-9 to TRBJ2-2; possibly TRBD2 for D (7 bases). The CDR3 consists of 15 residues. Trimming removed 5 bases from V and 6 bases from J, with 16 bases in between. The germline V gene encodes CDR1 SEHNR and CDR2 FQNEAQ (reference sequence). The CDR3 loop reads CASSAPTGGPGELFF. The DNA of the CDR3 is TGTGCCAGCAGCGCCCCAACGGGGGGCCCCGGGGAGCTGTTTTTT.

V and J are TRBV7-3 and TRBJ2-3, with a tentative D call TRBD1 (6 bases). Trimming pared 1 base from V and 4 bases from J, leaving 12 bases between. The V gene's germline CDR1 is SGHTA and CDR2 FQGTGA. This CDR3 is built from 15 residues. For the CDR3, the DNA is TGTGCCAGCAGCTTAAACAGGGCCGGGTCAGATACGCAGTATTTT. Protein sequence: CASSLNRAGSDTQYF.

The chain has TRBV28 and TRBJ2-1; 11 bases line up with TRBD2. J lost 8 bases, V lost 8 bases, and 5 bases had no gene match. From germline, CDR1 is MDHEN and CDR2 SYDVKM. The CDR3 consists of 13 residues. CDR3 coding DNA: TGTGCCAGCCGAACTAGCGGGAGTTATGAGCAGTTCTTC. It is translated as CASRTSGSYEQFF.

This clone was recorded a few times. The chain combines TRBV6-4 with TRBJ2-6; the D gene is possibly TRBD1 (6 bases). Germline loops: CDR1 MRHNA, CDR2 SNTAGT. This CDR3 has 16 amino acids. V was trimmed by 4 bases and J by 0 bases, leaving 10 bases between them. The CDR3 nucleotides are TGTGCCAGCAGTGCCCACAGGGACTCTGGGGCCAACGTCCTGACTTTC. Its protein product is CASSAHRDSGANVLTF.

This clone was counted between two and nine times. The genes are TRBV15 and TRBJ1-2; TRBD1 might be the D (5 bases). This CDR3 spans 16 amino acids. Deletions cut 1 base from V and 0 bases from J, with 12 bases between. Germline CDR1 and CDR2: LNHNV and YYDKDF (reference sequence). CDR3 residues: CATSRGGRGTNYGYTF. CDR3 sequence (DNA): TGTGCCACCAGCAGAGGGGGACGGGGGACTAACTATGGCTACACCTTC.

The chain employs TRBV5-4 and TRBJ2-5; D possibly corresponds to TRBD2 (5 bases). This CDR3 has 15 amino acids. Germline V gene lookup returns CDR1 SGHNT and CDR2 YYREEE (reference sequence). The V and J ends lost 0 bases and 3 bases respectively, with 12 bases between them. The CDR3, as DNA: TGTGCCAGCAGCTTGGGGCTAGCCGCGGAAGAGACCCAGTACTTC. Amino acids: CASSLGLAAEETQYF.

This chain connects TRBV28 to TRBJ2-7; TRBD2 might be the D (6 bases). The CDR3 sequence is 15 residues long. CDR1 is MDHEN, CDR2 SYDVKM, per germline. Trimming shortened V by 5 bases and J by 2 bases, and 16 bases separated the two germline ends. This CDR3 reads CASSQTRKGPYEQYF. CDR3 sequence (DNA): TGTGCCAGCAGTCAGACTAGAAAGGGCCCCTACGAGCAGTACTTC.

J is TRBJ1-1 and V is TRBV19; tentative D call: TRBD1 (5 bases). The CDR3 is made up of 15 amino acids. V dropped 4 bases and J dropped 2 bases, with 14 bases sitting between them. Germline V gives CDR1 LNHDA, CDR2 SQIVND (reference sequence). In DNA form, the CDR3 reads TGTGCCAGTAGTAGACCTCGCAGGGATAACACTGAAGCTTTCTTT. This encodes CASSRPRRDNTEAFF.

The gene calls are TRBV28 and TRBJ2-5; D might be TRBD2 (5 bases). Deletions cut 5 bases from V and 3 bases from J, with 13 bases between. Per germline, CDR1 MDHEN and CDR2 SYDVKM. This CDR3 spans 14 amino acids. The CDR3 DNA is TGTGCCAGCAGTCCCCCCCCGAGGGAAGAGACCCAGTACTTC. Amino acids: CASSPPPREETQYF.

This clone was observed a handful of times. The chain joins TRBV13 to TRBJ1-6; 9 bases align to TRBD1. The CDR3 covers 14 residues. Germline trimming cut 6 bases from V and 9 bases from J; bases unmatched to any gene: 6. Germline V gene sequence: CDR1 PRHDT, CDR2 FYEKMQ (reference sequence). The CDR3: CASRRTGGRSPLHF. Here the CDR3 DNA reads TGTGCCAGCAGAAGAACAGGGGGCCGTTCACCCCTCCACTTT.

V and J are TRBV3-1 (or the pseudogene TRBV3-2) and TRBJ2-3; TRBD2 aligns across 11 bases. Germline-derived CDR1 and CDR2 are LGHDT and YNNKEL (reference sequence). The junction had 8 bases not matched to a gene; V was cut back by 2 bases and J by 10 bases. The CDR3 is 15 amino acids. The CDR3 protein is CASSQLAGGVSAQYF. The CDR3 nucleotides are TGTGCCAGCAGCCAACTAGCGGGAGGAGTATCGGCGCAGTATTTT.

This rearrangement joins TRBV7-9 to TRBJ2-1; D is possibly TRBD2 (6 bases). The CDR3 loop spans 14 amino acids. Germline CDR1 reads SEHNR; CDR2 reads FQNEAQ (reference sequence). The V and J ends lost 6 bases and 2 bases respectively, with 11 bases between them. The CDR3 nucleotides are TGTGCCAGCAGGCGGGACGTGGCCTACAATGAGCAGTTCTTC. The encoded protein is CASRRDVAYNEQFF.

The V and J genes are TRBV3-1 (or the pseudogene TRBV3-2) and TRBJ2-1; no definite D call. This CDR3 comprises 11 residues. Deletions cut 2 bases from V and 7 bases from J, with 3 bases between. Germline values: CDR1 LGHDT, CDR2 YNNKEL (reference sequence). CDR3 DNA sequence: TGTGCCAGCAGCCAACCAAATGAGCAGTTCTTC. This gives the protein CASSQPNEQFF.